This T cell receptor beta chain came from a study of shared clonotypes between healthy human individuals. Regarding the study as a whole: About 4.5% of naive CD4 clonotypes were common to a handful of donors. Clonotypes which were not shared had lower generation probabilities than clonotypes that all four donors shared. Among donors, the sharing of clonotypes was expected to be influenced by sequencing depth.

CD8 cells regarded as naive lacked CD45RO, were positively chosen for CCR7, and omitted terminally differentiated effector memory CD45RA+ cells. TCRdb keeps only in-frame clones here, not all; method: immunoSEQ multiplex PCR. Among over 2,000,000 clones listed, 90% to 95% were seen once. CDR1 and CDR2 (germline): MNHNY, SVGAGI (reference sequence). Trimming took off 5 bases at V and 0 bases at J, with 11 bases between the two ends. CDR3 length equals 14 residues. As regards this clone: Its antigen is undetermined.

The sample taken for sequencing was naive CD8+ T cells from PBMCs. This TCR derives from a man between 18 and 29 years old in good health. Some clones in this sample may be carry-over from other donors' samples. The chain carries TRBV6-6 and TRBJ2-7; D gene uncertain. CDR3 DNA: TGTGCCAGCAGTCAAGGACGGACCTCCTACGAGCAGTACTTC. This translates into CASSQGRTSYEQYF.